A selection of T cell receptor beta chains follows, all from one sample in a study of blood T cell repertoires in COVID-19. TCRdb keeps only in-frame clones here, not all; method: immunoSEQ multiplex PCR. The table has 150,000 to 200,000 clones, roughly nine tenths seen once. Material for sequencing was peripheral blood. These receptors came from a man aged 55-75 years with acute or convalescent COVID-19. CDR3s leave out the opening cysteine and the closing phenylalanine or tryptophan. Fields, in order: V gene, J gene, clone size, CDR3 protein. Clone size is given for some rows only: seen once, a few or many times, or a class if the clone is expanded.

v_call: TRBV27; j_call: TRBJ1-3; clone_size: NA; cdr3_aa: ASSLSPPSGNTIY
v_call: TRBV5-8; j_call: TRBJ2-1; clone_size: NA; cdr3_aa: ASSPGTPSLNEQF
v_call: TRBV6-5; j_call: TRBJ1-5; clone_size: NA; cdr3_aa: ASSYSRDTARPQH
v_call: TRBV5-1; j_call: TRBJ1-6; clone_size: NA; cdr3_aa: ASSLNTGQGNSPLH
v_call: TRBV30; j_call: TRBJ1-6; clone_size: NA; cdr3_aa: AWSIQGPSPLH
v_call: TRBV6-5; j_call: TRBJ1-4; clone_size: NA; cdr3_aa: ASSPTVDNEKLF
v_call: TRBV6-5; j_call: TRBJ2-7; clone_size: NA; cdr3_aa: ASSYSTGGGYEQY
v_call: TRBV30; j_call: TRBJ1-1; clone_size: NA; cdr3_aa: AWVPYRGTEAF
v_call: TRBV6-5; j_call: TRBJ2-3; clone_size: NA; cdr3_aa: ASSYSGGPPGTQY
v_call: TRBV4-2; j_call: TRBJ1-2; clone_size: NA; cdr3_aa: ASSAIRDKLNYGYT
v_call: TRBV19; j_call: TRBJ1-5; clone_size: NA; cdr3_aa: ASSLDRGGEHQPQH
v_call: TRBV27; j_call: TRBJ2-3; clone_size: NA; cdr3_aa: ASSLMVAGPSSTDTQY
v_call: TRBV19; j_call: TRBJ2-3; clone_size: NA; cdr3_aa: ASSNRDTLDTQY
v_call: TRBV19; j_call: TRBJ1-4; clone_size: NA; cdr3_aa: ASSIYGGLGEKLF
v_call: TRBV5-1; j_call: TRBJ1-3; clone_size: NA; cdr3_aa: ASSKGGNQATIY
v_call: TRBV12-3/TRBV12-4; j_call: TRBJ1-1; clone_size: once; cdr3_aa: ASKGTENTEAF
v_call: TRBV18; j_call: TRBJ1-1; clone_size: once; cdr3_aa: ASSPETGLNTEAF
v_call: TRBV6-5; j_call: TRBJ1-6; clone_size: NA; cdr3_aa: ASSYSNQGESPLH
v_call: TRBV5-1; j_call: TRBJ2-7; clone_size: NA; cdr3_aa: ASSFRDRAYEQY
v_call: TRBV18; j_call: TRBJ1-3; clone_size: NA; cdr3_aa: ASSPTSGSSGNTIY
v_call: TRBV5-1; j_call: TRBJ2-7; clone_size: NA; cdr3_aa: ASSLALAGEAYEQY
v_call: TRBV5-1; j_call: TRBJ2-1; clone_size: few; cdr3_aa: ASSSLANNPREQF
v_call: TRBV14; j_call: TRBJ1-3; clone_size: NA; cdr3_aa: ASSQDWGLSGNTIY
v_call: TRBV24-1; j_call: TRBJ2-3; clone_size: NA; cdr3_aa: ATSDFGGASDTQY
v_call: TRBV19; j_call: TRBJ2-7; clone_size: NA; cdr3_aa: ASRERGGRYEQY
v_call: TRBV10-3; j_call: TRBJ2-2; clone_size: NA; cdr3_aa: AISDSGIGELF
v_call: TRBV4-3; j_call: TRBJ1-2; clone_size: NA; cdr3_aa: ASSQEQGFYGYT
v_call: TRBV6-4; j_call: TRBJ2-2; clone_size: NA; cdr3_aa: ASSRGLGAGELF
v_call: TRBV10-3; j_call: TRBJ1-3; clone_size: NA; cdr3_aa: AISSSSGNTIY
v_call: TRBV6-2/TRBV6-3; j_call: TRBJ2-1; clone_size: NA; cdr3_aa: ASSYFRQEQF
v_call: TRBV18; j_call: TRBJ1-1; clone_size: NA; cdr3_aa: ASSRQGSTEAF
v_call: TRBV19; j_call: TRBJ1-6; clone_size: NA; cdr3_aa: ASSPNNSPLH
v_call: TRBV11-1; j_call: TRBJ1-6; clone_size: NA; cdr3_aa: ASSQGQRGSPLH
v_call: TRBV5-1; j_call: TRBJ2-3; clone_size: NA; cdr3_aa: ASSFTPSGLLEPSTDTQY
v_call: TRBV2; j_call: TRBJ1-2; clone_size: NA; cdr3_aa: ASSEARQNLDGYT
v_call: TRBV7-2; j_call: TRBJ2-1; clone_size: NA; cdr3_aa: ASSPLMGQSYNEQF
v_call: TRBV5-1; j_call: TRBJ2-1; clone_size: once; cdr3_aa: ASSRAGAYNEQF
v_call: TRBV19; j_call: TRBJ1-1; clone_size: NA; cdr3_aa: ASSMGARTEAF
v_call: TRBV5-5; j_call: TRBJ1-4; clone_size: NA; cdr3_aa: ASSSTGITNEKLF